Each of the 7 T cell receptor beta chains below was sequenced from the same sample in a study of cytomegalovirus exposure and HLA in healthy donors (dated by TCRdb to between 2016 and 2019). Receptor libraries were prepared by the immunoSEQ multiplex PCR assay. For the multiplex PCR, a mixture combining 60 forward primers for TCR Vbeta segments and 13 reverse primers for TCR Jbeta segments was used. Sourced from immuneACCESS, this table was stored by TCRdb with only in-frame sequences that have V and J called. A share of the clones is absent; for the studies checked, an unresolved V gene accounts for under half, and the remainder has no known explanation. The sample has about 97,000 clones on record, approximately 9% of them singletons. 5.1% of the sample goes to the ten largest clones. Sequencing input: PBMCs. These receptors all stem from a man aged 50 or older in good health and CMV-seropositive.

This clone showed up just a few times. The rearrangement links TRBV2 to TRBJ1-2; D remains unclear. Germline lookup yields CDR1 SNHLY and CDR2 FYNNEI. This CDR3 has 11 amino acids. Deletions cut 6 bases from V and 7 bases from J, with 9 bases between. The CDR3 region is CASRSTSGYTF. In DNA form, the CDR3 reads TGTGCCAGCAGATCGACATCTGGCTACACCTTC. Complete variable domain (other parts from reference TRBV2 and TRBJ1-2): EPEVTQTPSHQVTQMGQEVILRCVPISNHLYFYWYRQILGQKVEFLVSFYNNEISEKSEIFDDQFSVERPDGSNFTLKIRSTKLEDSAMYFCASRSTSGYTFGSGTRLTVV.

This clone has a handful of counts. V usage is TRBV9 and J usage is TRBJ1-5; the match to TRBD1 covers 10 bases. Germline-derived CDR1 and CDR2 are SGDLS and YYNGEE. CDR3 length: 13 amino acids. The ends lost 5 bases at V and 7 bases at J; junction bases unmatched: 3. The CDR3 reads CASRDRGLQPQHF. CDR3 sequence (DNA): TGTGCCAGCAGAGACAGGGGGCTCCAGCCCCAGCATTTT.

Only a few counts were recorded for this clone. Additional DNA sequences in this sample encode the identical CDR3. The chain is built from TRBV15 and TRBJ1-2; D is unresolved. Germline V gives CDR1 LNHNV, CDR2 YYDKDF (reference sequence). The CDR3 length is 13 residues. V was trimmed by 0 bases and J by 5 bases, leaving 7 bases between them. The CDR3 nucleotides are TGTGCCACCAGCAGAGATCGGGAGTATGGCTACACCTTC. Its translation is CATSRDREYGYTF.

This clone was recorded a few times. The chain recombines TRBV9 with TRBJ2-5; D not certain. The CDR3 consists of 15 residues. The germline V gene encodes CDR1 SGDLS and CDR2 YYNGEE. V lost 2 bases and J lost 2, with 13 bases in between. CDR3 DNA: TGTGCCAGCAGCGTGAGCCCCCTAGTGCAAGAGACCCAGTACTTC. Translating it yields CASSVSPLVQETQYF.

The chain recombines TRBV9 with TRBJ2-5; possibly TRBD2 for D (5 bases). V lost 1 base and J lost 0, with 10 bases in between. This CDR3 region has 15 residues. Germline-derived CDR1 and CDR2 are SGDLS and YYNGEE. CDR3 protein: CASSVRTGNQETQYF. CDR3 nucleotides: TGTGCCAGCAGCGTAAGGACGGGGAACCAAGAGACCCAGTACTTC.

V usage is TRBV7-8 and J usage is TRBJ1-5; D perhaps matches TRBD1 (6 bases). The CDR3 has 13 amino acids. The V and J ends lost 0 bases and 6 bases respectively, with 6 bases between them. Germline V lookup: CDR1 SGHVS, CDR2 FQNEAQ. CDR3 sequence reads: CASSLAGGQPQHF. CDR3 nucleotides: TGTGCCAGCAGCTTAGCAGGGGGTCAGCCCCAGCATTTT.

This clone showed up just a few times. The chain is built from TRBV4-3 and TRBJ1-4; 7 bases align to TRBD1. The CDR3 consists of 15 residues. J lost 8 bases, V lost 4 bases, and 10 bases had no gene match. Germline V gene sequence: CDR1 LGHNA, CDR2 YSLEER. DNA for the CDR3: TGCGCCAGCAGCCGTGACGCGCAGGGGGAGGAAAAACTGTTTTTT. Its translation is CASSRDAQGEEKLFF.